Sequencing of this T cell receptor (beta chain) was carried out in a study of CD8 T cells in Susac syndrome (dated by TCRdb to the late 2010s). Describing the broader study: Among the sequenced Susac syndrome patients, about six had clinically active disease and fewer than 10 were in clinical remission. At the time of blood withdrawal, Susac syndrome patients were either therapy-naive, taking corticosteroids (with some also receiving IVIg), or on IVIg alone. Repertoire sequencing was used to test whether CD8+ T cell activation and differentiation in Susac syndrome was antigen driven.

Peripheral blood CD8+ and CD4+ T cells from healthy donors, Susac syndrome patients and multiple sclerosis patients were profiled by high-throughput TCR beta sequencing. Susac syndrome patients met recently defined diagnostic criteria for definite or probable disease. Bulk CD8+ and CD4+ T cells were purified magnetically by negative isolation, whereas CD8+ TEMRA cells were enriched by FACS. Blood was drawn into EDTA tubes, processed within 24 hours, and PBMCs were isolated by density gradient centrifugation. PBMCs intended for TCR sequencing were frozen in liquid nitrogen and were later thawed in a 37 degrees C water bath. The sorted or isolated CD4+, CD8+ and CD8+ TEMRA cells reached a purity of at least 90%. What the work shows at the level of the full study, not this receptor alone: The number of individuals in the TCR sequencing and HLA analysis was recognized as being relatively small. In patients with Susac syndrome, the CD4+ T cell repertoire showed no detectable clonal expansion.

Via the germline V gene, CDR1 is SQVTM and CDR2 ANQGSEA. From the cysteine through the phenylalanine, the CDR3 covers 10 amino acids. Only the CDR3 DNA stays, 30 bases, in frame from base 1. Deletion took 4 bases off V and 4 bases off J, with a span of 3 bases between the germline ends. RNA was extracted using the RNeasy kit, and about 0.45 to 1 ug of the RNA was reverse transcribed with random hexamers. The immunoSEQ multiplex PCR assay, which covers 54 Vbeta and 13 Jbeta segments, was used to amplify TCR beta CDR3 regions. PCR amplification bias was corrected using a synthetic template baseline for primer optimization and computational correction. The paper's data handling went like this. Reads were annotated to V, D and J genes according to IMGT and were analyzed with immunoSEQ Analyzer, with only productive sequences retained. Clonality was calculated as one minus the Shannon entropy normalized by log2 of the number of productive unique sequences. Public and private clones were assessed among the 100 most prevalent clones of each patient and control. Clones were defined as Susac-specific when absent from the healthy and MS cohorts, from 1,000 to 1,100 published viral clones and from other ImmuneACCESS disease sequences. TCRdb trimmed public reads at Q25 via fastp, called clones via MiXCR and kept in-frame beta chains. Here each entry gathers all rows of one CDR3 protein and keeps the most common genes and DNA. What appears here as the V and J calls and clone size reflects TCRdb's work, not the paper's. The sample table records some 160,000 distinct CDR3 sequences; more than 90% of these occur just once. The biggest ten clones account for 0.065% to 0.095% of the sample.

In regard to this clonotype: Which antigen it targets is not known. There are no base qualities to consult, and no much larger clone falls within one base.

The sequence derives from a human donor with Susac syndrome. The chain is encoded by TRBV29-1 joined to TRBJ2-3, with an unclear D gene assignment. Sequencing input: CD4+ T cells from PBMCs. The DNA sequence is TGCAGCGTTGGTCCAGATACGCAGTATTTT. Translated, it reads CSVGPDTQYF.